The 14 T cell receptor beta chains below all came from one sample that was sequenced in a study of vaccination and CD4 T cells after COVID-19. No antigen is known for these receptors. Researchers used the Oncomine TCR Beta short-read assay to sequence DNA from cultured CD4+ T cells. TCRdb re-called the PCR reads through MiXCR, storing one row per CDR3 protein. The repertoire holds 26,000 or so distinct CDR3 sequences, with roughly 40% as singletons. As to treatment: roughly 10-day PBMC culture with coronavirus spike peptide pools or control peptides (ViraFEST assay). Sequenced: CD4+ T cells from blood, cultured in vitro. All receptors derive from a human donor who had recovered from COVID-19.

This chain joins TRBV7-9 and TRBJ2-7; the match to TRBD2 covers 10 bases. The V segment lost 5 bases and the J segment 4 bases; nucleotides outside the gene matches: 8. Germline CDR1 and CDR2: SEHNR and FQNEAQ (reference sequence). The CDR3 length is 15 residues. As DNA, the CDR3 is TGTGCCAGCAGCCAAGAGCGGGAGGGCGGGTACGAGCAGTACTTC. Its protein is CASSQEREGGYEQYF.

The chain recombines TRBV19 with TRBJ2-7; 8 nucleotides line up with TRBD1. The CDR3 totals 16 residues. The ends lost 4 bases at V and 8 bases at J; junction bases unmatched: 16. Germline V gene data show CDR1 as LNHDA and CDR2 as SQIVND (reference sequence). The CDR3 reads CASSRTDRDFSRKQYF. For the CDR3, the DNA is TGTGCCAGTAGTAGGACGGACAGGGATTTTTCCCGTAAGCAGTACTTC.

This clonotype was seen only a few times. The genes are TRBV20-1 and TRBJ2-7; 13 nucleotides agree with TRBD2. CDR1 is DFQATT and CDR2 is SNEGSKA in the germline V gene (reference sequence). The V gene end was trimmed by 5 bases and the J gene end by 0 bases; junction bases not matched to a gene: 10. This CDR3 has 17 residues. DNA of the CDR3: TGCAGTGCTCTAAAAGGGACTAGCGGGATCCTCTCCTACGAGCAGTACTTC. Its translation: CSALKGTSGILSYEQYF.

The rearrangement joins TRBV5-1 to TRBJ2-5, with D perhaps assigned TRBD1 or TRBD2 (5 bases each). Germline loops: CDR1 SGHRS, CDR2 YFSETQ. V gave up 4 bases and J gave up 2 bases, with 15 bases separating them. The CDR3 totals 15 residues. CDR3 nucleotide sequence: TGCGCCAGCAGCGGCTCACCGAGGGGTCAAGAGACCCAGTACTTC. Residues: CASSGSPRGQETQYF.

This chain connects TRBV20-1 to TRBJ2-7; D is perhaps TRBD2 (5 bases). The CDR3 contains 13 residues. The germline V and J ends were trimmed by 3 bases and 6 bases, with 15 bases remaining between them. Germline CDR1 and CDR2: DFQATT and SNEGSKA (reference sequence). The CDR3 region has the DNA TGCAGTGCTAGCCGGAGGCTAGTCTCCGAGCAGTACTTC. Translating it yields CSASRRLVSEQYF.

In its sample, this clonotype was seen a few times. The CDR3 DNA sequence: TGTGCCAGCAGCTTACTGGGGTTCGCGTTCTTC. This translates into CASSLLGFAFF. The chain has TRBV7-9 and TRBJ2-1; D remains ambiguous. V lost 2 bases and J 15 bases, leaving 11 bases between the germline ends. CDR1 SEHNR and CDR2 FQNEAQ come from the germline V gene (reference sequence). The CDR3 has 11 amino acids.

This clonotype came up a few times. The chain combines TRBV6-1 with TRBJ1-6; D gene uncertain. The germline gives CDR1 MNHNS, CDR2 SASEGT. Trimming took off 2 bases at V and 0 bases at J, with 17 bases between the two ends. The CDR3 is made up of 19 amino acids. Written as DNA, the CDR3 is TGTGCCAGCAGTGAATTTGGGCAGACAATGAGCTCCTATAATTCACCCCTCCACTTT. It specifies CASSEFGQTMSSYNSPLHF.

This clonotype was picked up a small number of times. This CDR3 reads CASSLGPTAYEQYF. CDR3 sequence (DNA): TGTGCCAGCAGCTTAGGCCCGACCGCCTACGAGCAGTACTTC. The chain carries TRBV7-8 and TRBJ2-7; D is undetermined. The V end lost 1 base, the J end lost 2 bases, and 9 bases lay between the germline ends. CDR3 size: 14 residues. Per the germline V gene, CDR1 is SGHVS and CDR2 is FQNEAQ.

Only a few counts were recorded for this clonotype. V is TRBV6-5 and J is TRBJ1-5; TRBD1 agrees at 7 bases. In germline, CDR1 is MNHEY, CDR2 SVGAGI. This CDR3 contains 15 residues. J gave up 2 bases and V 0 bases, and 1 base lay outside the gene matches. The CDR3 reads CASSYSGQRNQPQHF. The CDR3 DNA follows: TGTGCCAGCAGTTACTCGGGACAGCGCAATCAGCCCCAGCATTTT.

V usage is TRBV9 and J usage is TRBJ1-1; D remains unclear. The germline V and J ends were trimmed by 5 bases and 5 bases, with 19 bases remaining between them. Per germline, CDR1 SGDLS and CDR2 YYNGEE. The CDR3 length is 15 residues. The CDR3 coding sequence is TGTGCCAGCAGGTCCTCCCCAGATATTAAGACTGAAGCTTTCTTT. Translation: CASRSSPDIKTEAFF.

The V call is TRBV7-8, the J call TRBJ1-3, with D possibly TRBD1 on 5 matching bases. Trimming removed 2 bases at V and 0 bases at J, with 11 bases between. The CDR3 sequence is 16 residues long. CDR1 is SGHVS and CDR2 is FQNEAQ in the germline V gene. CDR3 protein: CASSLTGSSSGNTIYF. In DNA form, the CDR3 reads TGTGCCAGCAGCTTAACAGGTTCGAGCTCTGGAAACACCATATATTTT.

This clonotype was counted only a few times. The rearrangement joins TRBV20-1 to TRBJ1-6; D is undetermined. Germline values: CDR1 DFQATT, CDR2 SNEGSKA (reference sequence). The CDR3 contains 16 residues. V lost 1 base to trimming and J lost 0 bases, with 10 bases between them. The CDR3 DNA is TGCAGTGCTAGAGGTGGCGGAAGCTCCTATAATTCACCCCTCCACTTT. Its translation is CSARGGGSSYNSPLHF.

V is TRBV6-1 and J is TRBJ2-7; D may be TRBD1 (5 bases). Trimming pared 7 bases from V and 5 bases from J, leaving 15 bases between. The CDR3 contains 13 residues. The germline V gene encodes CDR1 MNHNS and CDR2 SASEGT. CDR3 bases: TGTGCCAGCACCAGGGCTGCAGTGGACGAGCAGTACTTC. The encoded protein is CASTRAAVDEQYF.

The V and J genes are TRBV28 and TRBJ1-2, with 8 bases matching TRBD1. The germline CDR1 and CDR2 sequences are MDHEN and SYDVKM. CDR3 length equals 14 residues. V lost 3 bases to trimming and J lost 9 bases; unmatched junction nucleotides: 9. CDR3 loop: CASSLRGGTGRYTF. The CDR3 DNA reads TGTGCCAGCAGTTTGCGGGGGGGGACAGGACGCTACACCTTC.